Presented here are 21 T cell receptor beta chains from one specimen sequenced in a study of PD-1 blockade in classical Hodgkin lymphoma. Produced via immunoSEQ multiplex PCR; TCRdb's table is partial and in-frame only. Here the sample spans about 58,000 clones, approximately 90% being singletons. Relapses following autologous stem cell transplantation were seen in all patients, with brentuximab vedotin exposure varying. Sequencing used peripheral blood mononuclear cells (PBMCs), obtained before the second cycle of nivolumab. The source is a human donor with classical Hodgkin lymphoma.

The rearrangement joins TRBV28 to TRBJ2-7; D ambiguous. Deletions cut 5 bases from V and 4 bases from J, with 3 bases between. CDR3 length: 10 residues. CDR1 MDHEN and CDR2 SYDVKM come from the germline V gene. The CDR3 bases are TGTGCCAGCAGTCATTACGAGCAGTACTTC. Translation: CASSHYEQYF.

This chain joins TRBV6-1 and TRBJ1-2, with TRBD1 identical over 9 bases. Trimming removed 3 bases from V and 4 bases from J; junction bases left unmatched: 6. The CDR3 is made up of 15 amino acids. In germline, CDR1 is MNHNS, CDR2 SASEGT. CDR3 loop: CASSDYTGGFYGYTF. The CDR3 DNA sequence: TGTGCCAGCAGTGACTACACAGGGGGCTTCTATGGCTACACCTTC.

The chain carries TRBV29-1 and TRBJ2-5; 7 bases are shared with TRBD1. Germline CDR1 SQVTM, CDR2 ANQGSEA. CDR3 size: 14 residues. The junction had 7 bases not matched to a gene; V was cut back by 5 bases and J by 1 base. The CDR3 DNA follows: TGCAGCGTTCATTGGTCAGGGGGCCAAGAGACCCAGTACTTC. Amino acids: CSVHWSGGQETQYF.

CDR3 coding DNA: TGTGCCAGCAGGCGGACAGGGGGCGCGCAAGAGACCCAGTACTTC. It yields the protein CASRRTGGAQETQYF. The rearrangement joins TRBV14 to TRBJ2-5; 11 bases agree with TRBD1. Per the germline V gene, CDR1 is SGHDN and CDR2 is FVKESK. Trimming cost V 6 bases and J 2 bases; bases outside gene matches: 5. CDR3 length equals 15 residues.

This chain uses TRBV5-6 with TRBJ2-2, with D tentatively TRBD1 (5 bases). Germline CDR1 and CDR2: SGHDT and YYEEEE. V was pared by 4 bases and J by 5 bases, with 9 bases between. The length of the CDR3 is 13 residues. The CDR3 here is CASSQGVTGELFF. The DNA of the CDR3 is TGTGCCAGCAGCCAAGGGGTGACCGGGGAGCTGTTTTTT.

The V and J genes are TRBV2 and TRBJ2-5; 9 bases are a match to TRBD2. The CDR3 is 13 residues long. The germline gives CDR1 SNHLY, CDR2 FYNNEI. The V segment lost 9 bases and the J segment 5 bases; nucleotides outside the gene matches: 7. The CDR3 loop reads CARPRGGGETQYF. CDR3 bases: TGTGCCAGACCGCGGGGGGGCGGTGAGACCCAGTACTTC.

The J gene is TRBJ2-1, the V gene TRBV6-5; tentative D call: TRBD2 (5 bases). The length of the CDR3 is 15 residues. Germline V lookup: CDR1 MNHEY, CDR2 SVGAGI. The CDR3 here is CASKVGSPAYNEQFF. The DNA of the CDR3 is TGTGCAAGTAAAGTGGGGAGCCCGGCCTACAATGAGCAGTTCTTC.

J is TRBJ1-1 and V is TRBV29-1; 11 bases fit TRBD1. V trimming: 4 bases; J trimming: 2 bases; junction bases outside the gene matches: 3. This CDR3 region has 14 residues. Germline V gives CDR1 SQVTM, CDR2 ANQGSEA. Here the CDR3 reads CSVAGQGANTEAFF. Written as DNA, the CDR3 is TGCAGCGTTGCTGGACAGGGGGCTAACACTGAAGCTTTCTTT.

The chain recombines TRBV9 with TRBJ2-7; D is perhaps TRBD1 (7 bases). Per germline, CDR1 SGDLS and CDR2 YYNGEE. This CDR3 has 15 residues. Trimming shortened V by 4 bases and J by 4 bases, and 18 bases separated the two germline ends. The DNA for the CDR3 is TGTGCCAGCAGCCCCCACGGACAGGCGGGGTACGAGCAGTACTTC. As protein: CASSPHGQAGYEQYF.

The V and J genes are TRBV5-1 and TRBJ2-7; D perhaps matches TRBD2 (5 bases). Trimming cost V 0 bases and J 2 bases, with 12 bases left between them. This CDR3 comprises 15 residues. Looked up from germline, CDR1 is SGHRS and CDR2 is YFSETQ. CDR3 sequence reads: CASSLDRGAPYEQYF. For the CDR3, the DNA is TGCGCCAGCAGCTTGGATCGGGGAGCTCCCTACGAGCAGTACTTC.

The gene calls are TRBV6-6 and TRBJ2-5, with a tentative D call TRBD2 (5 bases). CDR1 and CDR2 (germline): MNHNY, SVGAGI (reference sequence). The CDR3 totals 16 residues. Trimming left V 0 bases short and J 5 bases short, with 16 bases between. The chain's CDR3 is CASSYSISVGRETQYF. In DNA, the CDR3 is TGTGCCAGCAGTTACTCTATTAGCGTGGGCCGGGAGACCCAGTACTTC.

The rearrangement links TRBV4-3 to TRBJ2-1, with a weak D call TRBD1 (6 bases). Germline assignment: CDR1 LGHNA and CDR2 YSLEER. V lost 3 bases and J 8 bases, leaving 11 bases between the germline ends. CDR3 size: 13 residues. CDR3 in amino acids: CASSQQGSHEQFF. CDR3 in DNA: TGCGCCAGCAGCCAGCAGGGGTCCCATGAGCAGTTCTTC.

The rearrangement uses TRBV4-3 and TRBJ2-7, with 7 bases lining up with TRBD1. Germline CDR1 reads LGHNA; CDR2 reads YSLEER. Trimming removed 2 bases from V and 2 bases from J; junction bases left unmatched: 6. CDR3 size: 15 residues. The DNA of the CDR3 is TGCGCCAGCAGCCAAATAGCACAGGGGACCTACGAGCAGTACTTC. As protein: CASSQIAQGTYEQYF.

The rearrangement joins TRBV10-2 to TRBJ2-7, with 9 positions matching TRBD2. Unmatched junction bases numbered 8, after V lost 6 bases and J lost 5 bases. The CDR3 runs 14 residues. Germline V lookup: CDR1 WSHSY, CDR2 SAAADI. The CDR3 region has the DNA TGCGCCAGCAGACCTAGCGGGGAGGGGGACGAGCAGTACTTC. This codes for CASRPSGEGDEQYF.

The chain joins TRBV19 to TRBJ2-7; perhaps TRBD1 as D (7 bases). The CDR3 has 17 amino acids. Germline loops: CDR1 LNHDA, CDR2 SQIVND (reference sequence). V lost 4 bases and J 2 bases, leaving 21 bases between the germline ends. In DNA form, the CDR3 reads TGTGCCAGTAGTAAGGCGGGGAGGAGACAGGGTGCCTACGAGCAGTACTTC. This codes for CASSKAGRRQGAYEQYF.

The V gene is TRBV27, the J gene TRBJ2-1; 12 bases line up with TRBD2. There are 19 residues in the CDR3. Germline V gives CDR1 MNHEY, CDR2 SMNVEV (reference sequence). With 4 bases clipped from V and 4 bases from J, the junction kept 14 bases outside the gene matches. CDR3 region: CASSSARGLAGGPYNEQFF. The DNA for the CDR3 is TGTGCCAGCAGTTCCGCCCGAGGGCTAGCGGGAGGGCCTTACAATGAGCAGTTCTTC.

The V and J genes are TRBV28 and TRBJ2-2; D ambiguous. Germline CDR1 and CDR2: MDHEN and SYDVKM. V lost 3 bases and J lost 1, with 3 bases in between. The CDR3 consists of 13 residues. CDR3 sequence: CASSFVNTGELFF. CDR3 nucleotide sequence: TGTGCCAGCAGTTTTGTGAACACCGGGGAGCTGTTTTTT.

The chain employs TRBV10-3 and TRBJ1-4; D perhaps matches TRBD1 (5 bases). V lost 7 bases, J lost 3 bases, and 12 bases lay in between. The CDR3 runs to 14 residues. Germline V gives CDR1 ENHRY, CDR2 SYGVKD. The chain's CDR3 is CAINGDGPNEKLFF. The CDR3 coding sequence is TGTGCCATCAACGGGGACGGACCTAATGAAAAACTGTTTTTT.

CDR3 nucleotides: TGTGCCAGCAGCTTCCCGGGACTAGTATTTTTCAATGAGCAGTTCTTC. Residues: CASSFPGLVFFNEQFF. The V gene is TRBV7-2, the J gene TRBJ2-1, with 8 nucleotides matching TRBD2. CDR3 length: 16 residues. Trimming cost V 3 bases and J 6 bases; bases outside gene matches: 10. Germline V CDR1 and CDR2: SGHTA, FQGNSA.

The rearrangement uses TRBV19 and TRBJ1-4; D unclear. The CDR3 spans 14 residues. Germline V CDR1 and CDR2: LNHDA, SQIVND (reference sequence). V lost 7 bases and J 6 bases, leaving 15 bases between the germline ends. CDR3 residues: CASTENRPDEKLFF. The DNA for the CDR3 is TGTGCCAGTACCGAAAATAGGCCAGATGAAAAACTGTTTTTT.

V is TRBV28 and J is TRBJ2-1; 7 bases are shared with TRBD2. The CDR3 has 15 amino acids. Germline V gene sequence: CDR1 MDHEN, CDR2 SYDVKM. V shed 1 base and J 6 bases; nucleotides not matched to a gene: 6. This CDR3 reads CASSLFGLVRNEQFF. CDR3 in DNA: TGTGCCAGCAGTTTATTTGGACTAGTACGCAATGAGCAGTTCTTC.